This paragraph reports one T cell receptor (beta chain). It was with a sample-barcoded 5' primer and a J-beta primer mix that a second PCR of roughly 7 to 12 cycles was run. One entry per CDR3 protein, called by TCRdb with MiXCR from the 5' RACE reads. The sample carries approximately 1,700,000 distinct CDR3 sequences, approximately 39% recorded once. Germline CDR1 and CDR2: SGDLS and YYNGEE. This CDR3 is 15 amino acids long. Trimming removed 1 base from V and 6 bases from J; junction bases left unmatched: 4. This specimen belongs to a study of blood T cells in healthy people across ages. The sequencing input was blood. This chain joins TRBV9 and TRBJ2-2, with TRBD1 matching 9 bases. The TCR originated in a human donor in good health. The DNA for the CDR3 is TGTGCCAGCAGCGTACAGGGACAGGGTCCCGGGGAGCTGTTTTTT. Translated: CASSVQGQGPGELFF.